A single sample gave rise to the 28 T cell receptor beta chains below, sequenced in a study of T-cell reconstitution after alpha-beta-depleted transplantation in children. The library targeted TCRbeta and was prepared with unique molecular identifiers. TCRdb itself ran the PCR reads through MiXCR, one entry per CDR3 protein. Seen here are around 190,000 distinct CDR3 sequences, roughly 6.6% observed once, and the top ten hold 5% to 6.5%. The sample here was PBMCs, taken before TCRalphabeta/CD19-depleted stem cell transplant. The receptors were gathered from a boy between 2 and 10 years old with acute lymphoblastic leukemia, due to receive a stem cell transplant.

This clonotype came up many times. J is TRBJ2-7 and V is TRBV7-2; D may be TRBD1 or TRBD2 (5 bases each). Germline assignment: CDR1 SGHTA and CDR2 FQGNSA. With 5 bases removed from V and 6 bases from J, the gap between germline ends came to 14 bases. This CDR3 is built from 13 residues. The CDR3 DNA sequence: TGTGCCAGCAGCCGAGGGGAGAGGTCCGAGCAGTACTTC. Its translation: CASSRGERSEQYF.

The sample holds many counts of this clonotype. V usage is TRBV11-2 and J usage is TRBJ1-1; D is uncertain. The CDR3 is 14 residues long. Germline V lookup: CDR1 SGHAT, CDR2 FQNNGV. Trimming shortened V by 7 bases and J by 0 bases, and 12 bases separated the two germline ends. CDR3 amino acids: CASKPDPLNTEAFF. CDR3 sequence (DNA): TGTGCCAGCAAGCCGGATCCTCTGAACACTGAAGCTTTCTTT.

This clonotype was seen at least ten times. This CDR3 reads CASRGDRLYNEQFF. CDR3 nucleotides: TGTGCCAGCAGGGGGGACAGACTCTACAATGAGCAGTTCTTC. This chain joins TRBV28 and TRBJ2-1, with 7 bases matching TRBD1. Germline CDR1 and CDR2: MDHEN and SYDVKM. J was trimmed by 3 bases and V by 6 bases; bases with no gene match: 5. CDR3 length: 14 residues. The whole variable domain, remainder taken from reference TRBV28 and TRBJ2-1, is DVKVTQSSRYLVKRTGEKVFLECVQDMDHENMFWYRQDPGLGLRLIYFSYDVKMKEKGDIPEGYSVSREKKERFSLILESASTNQTSMYLCASRGDRLYNEQFFGPGTRLTVL.

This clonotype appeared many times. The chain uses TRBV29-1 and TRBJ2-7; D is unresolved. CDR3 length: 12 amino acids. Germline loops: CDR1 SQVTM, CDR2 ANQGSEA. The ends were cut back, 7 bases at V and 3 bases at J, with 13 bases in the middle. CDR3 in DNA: TGCAGCGCCGCGTCCCTCAACTACGAGCAGTACTTC. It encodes CSAASLNYEQYF.

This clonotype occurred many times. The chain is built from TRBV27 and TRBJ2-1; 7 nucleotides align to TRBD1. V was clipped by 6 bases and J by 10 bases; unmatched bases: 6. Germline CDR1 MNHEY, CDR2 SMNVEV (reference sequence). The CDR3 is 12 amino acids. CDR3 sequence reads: CASRSTGWEQFF. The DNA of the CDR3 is TGTGCCAGCAGGTCGACAGGGTGGGAGCAGTTCTTC.

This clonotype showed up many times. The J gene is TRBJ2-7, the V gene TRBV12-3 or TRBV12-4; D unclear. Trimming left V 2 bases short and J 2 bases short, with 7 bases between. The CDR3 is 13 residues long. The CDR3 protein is CASSLRPAYEQYF. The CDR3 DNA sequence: TGTGCCAGCAGTTTACGGCCAGCCTACGAGCAGTACTTC.

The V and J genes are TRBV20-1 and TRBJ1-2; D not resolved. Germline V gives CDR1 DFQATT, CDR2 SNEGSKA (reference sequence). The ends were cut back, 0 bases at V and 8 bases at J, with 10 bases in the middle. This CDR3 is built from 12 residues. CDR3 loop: CSARDGGEGYTF. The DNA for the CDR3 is TGCAGTGCTAGAGATGGCGGGGAAGGCTACACCTTC.

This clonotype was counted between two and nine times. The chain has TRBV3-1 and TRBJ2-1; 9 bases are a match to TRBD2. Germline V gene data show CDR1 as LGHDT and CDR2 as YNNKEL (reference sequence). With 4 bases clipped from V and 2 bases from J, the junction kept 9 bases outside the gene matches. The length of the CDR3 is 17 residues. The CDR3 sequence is CASSRRLAAITYNEQFF. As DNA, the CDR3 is TGTGCCAGCAGCCGGAGACTAGCGGCGATTACCTACAATGAGCAGTTCTTC.

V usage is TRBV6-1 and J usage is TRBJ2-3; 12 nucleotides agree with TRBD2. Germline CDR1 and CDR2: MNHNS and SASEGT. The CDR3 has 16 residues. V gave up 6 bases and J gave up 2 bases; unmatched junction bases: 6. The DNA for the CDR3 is TGTGCCAGCAGCCCTGGACTAGCGGGGAACACAGATACGCAGTATTTT. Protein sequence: CASSPGLAGNTDTQYF.

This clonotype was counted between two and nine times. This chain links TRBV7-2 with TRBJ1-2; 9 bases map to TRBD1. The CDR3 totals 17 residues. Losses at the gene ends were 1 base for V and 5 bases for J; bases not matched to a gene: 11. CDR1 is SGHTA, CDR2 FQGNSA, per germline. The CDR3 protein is CASSLVTGGISEYGYTF. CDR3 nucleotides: TGTGCCAGCAGCTTAGTCACAGGGGGCATCTCTGAATATGGCTACACCTTC.

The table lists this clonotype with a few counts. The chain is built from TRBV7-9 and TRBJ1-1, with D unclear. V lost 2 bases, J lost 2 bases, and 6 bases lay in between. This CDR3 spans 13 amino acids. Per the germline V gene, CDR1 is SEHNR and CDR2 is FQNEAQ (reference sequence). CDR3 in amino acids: CASSLWDNTEAFF. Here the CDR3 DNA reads TGTGCCAGCAGCTTATGGGATAACACTGAAGCTTTCTTT.

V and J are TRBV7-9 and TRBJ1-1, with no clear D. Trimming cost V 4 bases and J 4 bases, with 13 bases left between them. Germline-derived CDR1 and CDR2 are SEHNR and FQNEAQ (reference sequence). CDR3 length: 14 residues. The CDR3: CASSSRIGGTEAFF. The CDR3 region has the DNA TGTGCCAGCAGCTCTAGGATTGGAGGCACTGAAGCTTTCTTT.

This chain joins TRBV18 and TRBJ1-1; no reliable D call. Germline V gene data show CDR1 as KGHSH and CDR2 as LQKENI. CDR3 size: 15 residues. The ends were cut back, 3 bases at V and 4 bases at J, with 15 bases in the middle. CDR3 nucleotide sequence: TGTGCCAGCTCACCGGCCGGAGGCCTTGGCACTGAAGCTTTCTTT. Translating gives CASSPAGGLGTEAFF.

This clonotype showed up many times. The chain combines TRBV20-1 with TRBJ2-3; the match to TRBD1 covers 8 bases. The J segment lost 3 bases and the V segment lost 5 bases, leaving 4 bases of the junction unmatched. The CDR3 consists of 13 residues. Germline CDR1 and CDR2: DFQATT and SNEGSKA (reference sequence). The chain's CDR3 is CSARTGHTDTQYF. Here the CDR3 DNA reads TGCAGTGCTCGGACAGGGCATACAGATACGCAGTATTTT.

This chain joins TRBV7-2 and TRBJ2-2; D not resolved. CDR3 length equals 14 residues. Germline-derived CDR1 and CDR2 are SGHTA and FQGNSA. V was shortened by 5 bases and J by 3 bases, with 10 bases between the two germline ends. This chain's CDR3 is CASSRAWDTGELFF. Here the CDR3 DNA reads TGTGCCAGCAGCCGAGCGTGGGACACCGGGGAGCTGTTTTTT.

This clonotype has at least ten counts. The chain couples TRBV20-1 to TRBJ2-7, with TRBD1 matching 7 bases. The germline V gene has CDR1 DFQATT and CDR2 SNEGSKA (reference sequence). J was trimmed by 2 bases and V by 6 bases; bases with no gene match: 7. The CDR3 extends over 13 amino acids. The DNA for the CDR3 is TGCAGTGCCGCCGACAGGGACACCTACGAGCAGTACTTC. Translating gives CSAADRDTYEQYF.

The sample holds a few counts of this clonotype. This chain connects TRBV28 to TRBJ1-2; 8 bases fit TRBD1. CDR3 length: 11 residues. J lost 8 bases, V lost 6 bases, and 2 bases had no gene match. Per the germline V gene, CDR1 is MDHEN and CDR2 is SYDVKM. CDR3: CASSTGGGYTF. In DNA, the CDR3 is TGTGCCAGCAGCACAGGGGGAGGCTACACCTTC.

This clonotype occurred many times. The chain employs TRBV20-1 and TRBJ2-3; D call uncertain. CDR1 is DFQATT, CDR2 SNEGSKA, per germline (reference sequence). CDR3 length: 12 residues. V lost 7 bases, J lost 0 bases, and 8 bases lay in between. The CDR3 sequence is CSVRRSTDTQYF. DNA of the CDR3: TGCAGTGTGCGCAGGAGCACAGATACGCAGTATTTT.

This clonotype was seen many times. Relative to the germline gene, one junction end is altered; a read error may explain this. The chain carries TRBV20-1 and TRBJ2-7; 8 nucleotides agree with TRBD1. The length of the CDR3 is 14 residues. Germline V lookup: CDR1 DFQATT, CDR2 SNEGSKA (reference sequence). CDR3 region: CSAWAQGGSYQQYF. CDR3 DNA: TGCAGTGCTTGGGCACAGGGGGGCTCCTACCAGCAGTACTTC.

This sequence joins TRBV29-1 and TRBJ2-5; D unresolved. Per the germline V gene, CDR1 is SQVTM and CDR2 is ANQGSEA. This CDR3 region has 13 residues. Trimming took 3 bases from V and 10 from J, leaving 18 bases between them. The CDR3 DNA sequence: TGCAGCGTTGAGGGGATGGGGTATGGTGACCAGTACTTC. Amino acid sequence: CSVEGMGYGDQYF.

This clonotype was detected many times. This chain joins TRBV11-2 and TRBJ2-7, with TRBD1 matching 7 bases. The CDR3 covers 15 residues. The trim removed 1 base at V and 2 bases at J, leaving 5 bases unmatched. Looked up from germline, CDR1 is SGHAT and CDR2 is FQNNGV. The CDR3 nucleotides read TGTGCCAGCAGCTTAGCGGCAGGGGGAACCTACGAGCAGTACTTC. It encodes CASSLAAGGTYEQYF.

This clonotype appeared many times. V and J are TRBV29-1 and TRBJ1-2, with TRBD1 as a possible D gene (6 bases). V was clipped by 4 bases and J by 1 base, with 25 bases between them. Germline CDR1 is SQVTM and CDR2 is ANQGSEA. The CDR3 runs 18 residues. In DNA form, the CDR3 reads TGCAGCGTTGTGGGGGGACCGGAGGCAGGGGAAAGTAACTATGGCTACACCTTC. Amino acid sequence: CSVVGGPEAGESNYGYTF.

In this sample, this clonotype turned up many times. The CDR3 loop reads CSVGRTASSYGYTF. The CDR3 DNA reads TGCAGCGTTGGTCGGACAGCTAGCTCCTATGGCTACACCTTC. The chain carries TRBV29-1 and TRBJ1-2, with D perhaps matching TRBD1 (6 bases). The CDR3 runs to 14 residues. CDR1 is SQVTM and CDR2 is ANQGSEA in the germline V gene. V lost 4 bases and J lost 4, with 16 bases in between.

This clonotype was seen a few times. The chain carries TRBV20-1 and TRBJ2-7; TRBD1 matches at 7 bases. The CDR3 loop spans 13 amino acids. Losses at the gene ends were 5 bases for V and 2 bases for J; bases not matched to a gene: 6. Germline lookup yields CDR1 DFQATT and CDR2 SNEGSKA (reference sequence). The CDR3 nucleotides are TGCAGTGCTCCTCGACAGGGAACCTACGAGCAGTACTTC. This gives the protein CSAPRQGTYEQYF.

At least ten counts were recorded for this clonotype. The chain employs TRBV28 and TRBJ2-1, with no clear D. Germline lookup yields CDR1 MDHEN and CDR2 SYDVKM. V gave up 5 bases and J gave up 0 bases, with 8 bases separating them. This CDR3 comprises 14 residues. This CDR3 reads CASSVVSSYNEQFF. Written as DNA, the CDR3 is TGTGCCAGCAGTGTAGTAAGCTCCTACAATGAGCAGTTCTTC. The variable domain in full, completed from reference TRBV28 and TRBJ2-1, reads DVKVTQSSRYLVKRTGEKVFLECVQDMDHENMFWYRQDPGLGLRLIYFSYDVKMKEKGDIPEGYSVSREKKERFSLILESASTNQTSMYLCASSVVSSYNEQFFGPGTRLTVL.

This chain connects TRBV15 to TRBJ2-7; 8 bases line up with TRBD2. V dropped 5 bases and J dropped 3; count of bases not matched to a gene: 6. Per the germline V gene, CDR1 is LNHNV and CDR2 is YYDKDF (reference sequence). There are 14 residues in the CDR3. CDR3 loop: CATSLSGSLYEQYF. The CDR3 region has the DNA TGTGCCACCAGCCTAAGCGGGAGCCTCTACGAGCAGTACTTC.

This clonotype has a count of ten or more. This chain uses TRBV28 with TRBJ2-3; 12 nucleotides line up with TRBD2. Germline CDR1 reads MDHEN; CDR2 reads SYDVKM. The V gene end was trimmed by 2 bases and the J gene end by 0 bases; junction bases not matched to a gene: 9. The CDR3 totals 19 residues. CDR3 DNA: TGTGCCAGCAGTTTACTCCTCGGACTAGCGGGGCGCAGCACAGATACGCAGTATTTT. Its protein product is CASSLLLGLAGRSTDTQYF.

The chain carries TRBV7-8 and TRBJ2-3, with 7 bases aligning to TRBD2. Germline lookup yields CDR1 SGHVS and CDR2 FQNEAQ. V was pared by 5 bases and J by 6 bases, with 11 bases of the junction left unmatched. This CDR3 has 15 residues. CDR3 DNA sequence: TGTGCCAGCAGCGCGCCCGCGGGGGAGGTGGATACGCAGTATTTT. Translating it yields CASSAPAGEVDTQYF.